This T cell receptor (beta chain) was profiled in a study of T cells after yellow fever vaccination. Findings and limits, study-wide: The bulk population could contribute abundant contaminating clonotypes to FACS-sorted repertoires. Few clonotypes appeared in both CD4 and CD8 compartments.

TCRdb reprocessed the 5' RACE reads with MiXCR, giving one entry per CDR3 protein. The table includes 620,000 or so distinct CDR3 sequences, roughly a sixth detected once. There are a few counts of this clonotype. What it recognizes is unknown. The sequencing here drew on PBMCs, taken about 5 days after the first yellow fever vaccination. The TCR sequence derives from a man aged 18 to 30 who received the YFV17D yellow fever vaccine.

The CDR3 loop is CASSSGQSTEAFF. The CDR3 coding sequence is TGTGCCAGCAGTTCGGGACAGAGCACTGAAGCTTTCTTT. The genes are TRBV12-3 or TRBV12-4 and TRBJ1-1; 7 bases are shared with TRBD1. The CDR3 has 13 residues. The junction had 3 bases not matched to a gene; V was cut back by 4 bases and J by 4 bases.